These 7 T cell receptor beta chains originate from one sample sequenced in a study of cytomegalovirus exposure and HLA in healthy donors. Primers included in the PCR were 60 Vbeta and 13 Jbeta primers. Sequenced by immunoSEQ multiplex PCR; TCRdb stores in-frame clones only, minus some. The sample has about 61,000 clones; around 87% are singletons. Sequenced: PBMCs. The receptors originated from a man younger than 30 in good health and CMV-seronegative.

V is TRBV18 and J is TRBJ2-5; 7 bases match TRBD1. The CDR3 spans 14 residues. The V and J ends lost 8 bases and 5 bases, in that order; junction bases with no gene match: 11. Per the germline V gene, CDR1 is KGHSH and CDR2 is LQKENI. CDR3 DNA: TGTGCCAGCCGGAGACAGGGAGTAGAGGAGACCCAGTACTTC. Protein product: CASRRQGVEETQYF.

The rearrangement links TRBV5-1 to TRBJ1-1, with D tentatively TRBD1 (5 bases). The CDR3 contains 15 residues. The germline V gene encodes CDR1 SGHRS and CDR2 YFSETQ. Trimming took off 2 bases at V and 0 bases at J, with 11 bases between the two ends. CDR3 loop: CASSFGQDLNTEAFF. For the CDR3, the DNA is TGCGCCAGCAGCTTCGGACAAGATCTGAACACTGAAGCTTTCTTT. The whole variable domain, filled in from reference TRBV5-1 and TRBJ1-1, reads KAGVTQTPRYLIKTRGQQVTLSCSPISGHRSVSWYQQTPGQGLQFLFEYFSETQRNKGNFPGRFSGRQFSNSRSEMNVSTLELGDSALYLCASSFGQDLNTEAFFGQGTRLTVV.

The CDR3 loop is CASSKAPTGGGNQPQHF. The DNA for the CDR3 is TGTGCCAGCAGCAAAGCGCCGACAGGAGGTGGCAATCAGCCCCAGCATTTT. This chain uses TRBV21-1 with TRBJ1-5; the D call in the table, TRBD1, was not verified against the DNA. TRBV21-1 is recorded as a pseudogene. The CDR3 sequence is 17 residues long.

The J gene is TRBJ2-3, the V gene TRBV29-1; a weak D match, TRBD1 (6 bases). CDR3 size: 14 residues. Trimming cost V 3 bases and J 3 bases, with 13 bases left between them. Germline V gives CDR1 SQVTM, CDR2 ANQGSEA. CDR3 sequence reads: CSVEDTGFTDTQYF. CDR3 bases: TGCAGCGTTGAGGATACAGGGTTTACAGATACGCAGTATTTT.

This chain links TRBV28 with TRBJ1-1; 9 bases match TRBD1. V lost 7 bases and J lost 5; bases outside the gene matches: 11. Germline CDR1 MDHEN, CDR2 SYDVKM. The CDR3 covers 15 residues. CDR3 amino acids: CASTLTGGRKTEAFF. CDR3 in DNA: TGTGCCAGCACCTTGACAGGGGGTAGGAAAACTGAAGCTTTCTTT.

The chain uses TRBV19 and TRBJ1-1; D perhaps matches TRBD1 (6 bases). This CDR3 is 14 amino acids long. The germline CDR1 and CDR2 sequences are LNHDA and SQIVND (reference sequence). Trimming took 6 bases from V and 0 from J, leaving 11 bases between them. The CDR3 DNA reads as TGTGCCAGTAGCCCTGGACAGATGAACACTGAAGCTTTCTTT. Translated: CASSPGQMNTEAFF.

This chain connects TRBV20-1 to TRBJ2-7; 7 bases fit TRBD1. V lost 5 bases to trimming and J lost 5 bases; unmatched junction nucleotides: 3. Germline-derived CDR1 and CDR2 are DFQATT and SNEGSKA (reference sequence). This CDR3 spans 11 amino acids. The CDR3 nucleotides are TGCAGTGCTCGACAGGGAAACGAGCAGTACTTC. It specifies CSARQGNEQYF.